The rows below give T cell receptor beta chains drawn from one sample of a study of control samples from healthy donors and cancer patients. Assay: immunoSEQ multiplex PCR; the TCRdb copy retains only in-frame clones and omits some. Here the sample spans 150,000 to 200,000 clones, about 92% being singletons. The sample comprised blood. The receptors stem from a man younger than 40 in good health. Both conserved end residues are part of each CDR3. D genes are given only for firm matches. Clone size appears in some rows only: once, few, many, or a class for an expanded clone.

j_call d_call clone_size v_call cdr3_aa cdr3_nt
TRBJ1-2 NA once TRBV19 CASSIVRERGDGYTF TGTGCCAGTAGTATAGTCAGGGAAAGGGGGGATGGCTACACCTTC
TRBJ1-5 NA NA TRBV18 CASSPGRRNQPQHF TGTGCCAGCTCACCAGGGAGGCGCAATCAGCCCCAGCATTTT
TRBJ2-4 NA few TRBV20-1 CSARIGGIQYF TGCAGTGCTAGAATCGGGGGCATTCAGTACTTC
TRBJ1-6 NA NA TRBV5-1 CASCLSGNSPLHF TGCGCCAGCTGTCTGTCGGGGAATTCACCCCTCCACTTT
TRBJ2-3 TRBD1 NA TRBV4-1 CASSLRQGGSDTQYF TGCGCCAGCAGCCTTAGACAGGGGGGATCAGATACGCAGTATTTT
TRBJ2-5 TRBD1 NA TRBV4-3 CASSQDWAGGYETQYF TGCGCCAGCAGCCAAGATTGGGCAGGGGGCTACGAGACCCAGTACTTC
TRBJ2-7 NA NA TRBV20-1 CSAVQDHEQYF TGCAGTGCTGTACAGGACCACGAGCAGTACTTC
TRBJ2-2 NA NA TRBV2 CASSPPTGELFF TGTGCCAGCAGCCCCCCCACCGGGGAGCTGTTTTTT
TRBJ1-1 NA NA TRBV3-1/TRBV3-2 CASSWANTEAFF TGTGCCAGCAGCTGGGCGAACACTGAAGCTTTCTTT
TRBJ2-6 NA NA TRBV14 CASSPWGGSGANVLTF TGTGCCAGCAGCCCCTGGGGCGGGTCTGGGGCCAACGTCCTGACTTTC
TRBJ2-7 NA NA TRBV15 CATAGQPSYEQYF TGTGCCACCGCGGGACAGCCCTCCTACGAGCAGTACTTC
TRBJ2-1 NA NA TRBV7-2 CASSLVSGRETYNEQFF TGTGCCAGCAGCTTAGTATCGGGACGGGAGACCTACAATGAGCAGTTCTTC
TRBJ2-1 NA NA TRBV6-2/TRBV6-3 CASSYSNEQFF TGTGCCAGCAGTTACAGCAATGAGCAGTTCTTC
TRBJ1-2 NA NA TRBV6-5 CASSYSTGGFGYTF TGTGCCAGCAGTTACTCGACTGGGGGGTTCGGCTACACCTTC
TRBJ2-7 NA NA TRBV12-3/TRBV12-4 CASSLVRFYEQYF TGTGCCAGCAGTCTTGTAAGATTCTACGAGCAGTACTTC
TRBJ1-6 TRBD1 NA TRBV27 CASSRGDRRDNSPLHF TGTGCCAGCAGCCGTGGGGACAGGAGGGATAATTCACCCCTCCACTTT
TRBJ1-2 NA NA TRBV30 CAWSRSGAWYGYTF TGTGCCTGGAGTCGCAGCGGGGCCTGGTATGGCTACACCTTC
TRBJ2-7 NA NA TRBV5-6 CASSLARGAGAYEQYF TGTGCCAGCAGCTTGGCCCGAGGGGCTGGGGCCTACGAGCAGTACTTC
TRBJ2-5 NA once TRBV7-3 CASSLVGLETQYF TGTGCCAGCAGCTTAGTCGGTTTAGAGACCCAGTACTTC
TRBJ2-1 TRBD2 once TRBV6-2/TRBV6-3 CASSYLGGPDNEQFF TGTGCCAGCAGTTATTTGGGAGGGCCCGACAATGAGCAGTTCTTC
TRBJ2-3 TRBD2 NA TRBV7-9 CASSLAGSGGYTDTQYF TGTGCCAGCAGCTTAGCTGGGAGCGGGGGCTACACAGATACGCAGTATTTT
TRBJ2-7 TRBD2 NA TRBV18 CASSPLTSGTHLGTPYEQYF TGTGCCAGCTCACCCCTGACTAGCGGGACCCATCTCGGGACCCCATACGAGCAGTACTTC
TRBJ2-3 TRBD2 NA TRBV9 CASSVVGSGGAGDTQYF TGTGCCAGCAGCGTAGTAGGGAGCGGGGGGGCCGGAGATACGCAGTATTTT
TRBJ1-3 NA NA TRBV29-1 CSVAIGNTIYF TGCAGCGTCGCGATAGGAAACACCATATATTTT
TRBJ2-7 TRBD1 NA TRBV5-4 CASSTGATEQYF TGTGCCAGCAGCACAGGGGCCACCGAGCAGTACTTC
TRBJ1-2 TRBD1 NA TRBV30 CAWSVGGGYGYTF TGTGCCTGGAGTGTAGGGGGCGGCTATGGCTACACCTTC
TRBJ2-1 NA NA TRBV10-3 CAISESAGNEQFF TGTGCCATCAGTGAGTCCGCAGGCAATGAGCAGTTCTTC
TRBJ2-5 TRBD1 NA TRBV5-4 CASSFDRGFETQYF TGTGCCAGCAGCTTCGACAGGGGGTTTGAGACCCAGTACTTC
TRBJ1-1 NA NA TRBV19 CASSTFGGMRTEAFF TGTGCCAGTAGTACCTTTGGGGGGATGAGGACTGAAGCTTTCTTT
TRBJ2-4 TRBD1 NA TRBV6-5 CASRTGDLAKNIQYF TGTGCCAGCAGAACAGGGGATTTAGCCAAAAACATTCAGTACTTC